The present T cell receptor (beta chain) was sequenced within a study of shared clonotypes between healthy human individuals. Study background: The study drew on a couple of women and a few men aged 18 to 49 as donors. Researchers assigned three CD4 naive, three CD4 memory, two CD8 naive and one CD8 memory plate to each donor.

Concerning this clone itself: Its antigen remains unidentified.

Broader study findings: Estimated clonotype richness was generally higher in naive than memory subsets.

The V end was cut by 7 bases, the J end by 12 bases, with 18 bases between. The germline V gene encodes CDR1 SGHTA and CDR2 FQGNSA. The CDR3 has 13 amino acids. Generated by immunoSEQ multiplex PCR, the TCRdb table keeps only in-frame clones and is missing some. The repertoire holds roughly 380,000 clones, with 96% as singletons. The V and J genes are TRBV7-2 and TRBJ2-2, with a possible D match to TRBD1 (6 bases). The sample comprised memory CD8+ T cells sorted from blood. Stated subset: CD45RO+ cells pooled with CCR7-negative TemRA cells. This receptor was identified in a man aged 30-40 years in good health. This CDR3 reads CASTQPPQGKLFF. The DNA of the CDR3 is TGTGCCAGCACCCAGCCGCCGCAGGGGAAGCTGTTTTTT.